Listed below are T cell receptor beta chains from one sample, sequenced in a study of T cells in Graves' hyperthyroidism and ophthalmopathy. MiXCR, applied by TCRdb to the multiplex PCR reads, yields one record per CDR3 protein. The sample has 610,000 or so distinct CDR3 sequences, 46% seen once. The specimen sequenced was peripheral blood or thyroid tissue (not recorded which). Every receptor here comes from a woman aged 18-35 years with Graves' hyperthyroidism. Both conserved end residues are part of each CDR3. Fields, in order: D gene, clone size, V gene, J gene, CDR3 DNA, CDR3 protein. A D gene is named only where the DNA matches it firmly. Clone size, where shown, is once, few, many, or a class for clones that have expanded.

>TRBD1|-|TRBV10-3|TRBJ1-1
TGTGCCATCAGTGACCTGGGACAGGCCGTCAACACTGAAGCTTTCTTT
CAISDLGQAVNTEAFF
>-|many|TRBV25-1|TRBJ1-4
TGTGCCAGCAGTGAAATTTTCGGTGGAGCTAATGAAAAACTGTTTTTT
CASSEIFGGANEKLFF
>-|many|TRBV12-5|TRBJ2-7
TGTGCTAGTGGTACCGGGACTGGCTACGAGCAGTACTTC
CASGTGTGYEQYF
>-|-|TRBV2|TRBJ2-3
TGTGCCAGCAAGGGGAATGTAGATAAGCAGTATTTT
CASKGNVDKQYF
>-|many|TRBV12-3/TRBV12-4|TRBJ2-7
TGTGCCAGCCGACAGGTGAGCTCCTACGAGCAGTACTTC
CASRQVSSYEQYF
>TRBD1|-|TRBV24-1|TRBJ1-2
TGTGCCACCAGTGATACAGGGGGCGATTATGGCTACACCTTC
CATSDTGGDYGYTF
>-|-|TRBV20-1|TRBJ2-7
TGCAGTGCCAGCCGGACAGATAGCTCCTACGAGCAGTACTTC
CSASRTDSSYEQYF
>-|-|TRBV4-2|TRBJ1-1
TGTGCCAGCAGCCAAGATAATGACAGCAATGAGCAGTTCTTT
CASSQDNDSNEQFF
>-|many|TRBV7-8|TRBJ1-4
TGTGCCAGCAGCTTCGCCCCCCGGTTTTCAACTAATGAAAAACTGTTTTTT
CASSFAPRFSTNEKLFF
>-|-|TRBV25-1|TRBJ2-7
TGTGCCAGCAGTGAATTTTGGGGGGGACAGGCGAACGAGCAGTACTTC
CASSEFWGGQANEQYF
>TRBD1|many|TRBV5-6|TRBJ1-1
TGTGCCAGCAGCACCGGGACAGGGGAGAACACTGAAGCTTTCTTT
CASSTGTGENTEAFF
>-|many|TRBV7-9|TRBJ2-2
TGTGCCAGCAGCCCTTATCTAGCTGCCGGGGAGCTGTTTTTT
CASSPYLAAGELFF
>-|-|TRBV7-8|TRBJ1-2
TGTGCCAGCAGCTCGCGGACAAAGGGCTACACCTTC
CASSSRTKGYTF
>-|many|TRBV18|TRBJ2-7
TGTGCCAGCTCCCCCCGGTCACACGAGCAGTACTTC
CASSPRSHEQYF
>TRBD1|once|TRBV29-1|TRBJ2-7
TGCAGCGCTAGACAGGGGGGTTCTGGGGAGCAGTACTTC
CSARQGGSGEQYF
>TRBD1|many|TRBV14|TRBJ1-4
TGTGCCAGCAGCGCAACCTCCAGGGGGAGAGCAACTAATGAAAAACTGTTTTTT
CASSATSRGRATNEKLFF
>TRBD1|-|TRBV19|TRBJ2-2
TGTGCCAGTAGTCCTGACAGGGCGAACGGGGAGCTGTTTTTT
CASSPDRANGELFF
>TRBD1|-|TRBV24-1|TRBJ2-7
TGTGCCAGCAGTTTATCGAGGGGGACAGGAAGAACCTACGAGCAGTACTTC
CASSLSRGTGRTYEQYF
>-|few|TRBV5-8|TRBJ1-1
TGTGCCAGCGGTCATTCATTAGGCCGTGCTCCTCAAGAAGCTTTCTTT
CASGHSLGRAPQEAFF
>TRBD1|many|TRBV24-1|TRBJ1-5
TGTGCCACCAGTGATACGGGACAGGGGCATCAGCCCCAGCATTTT
CATSDTGQGHQPQHF
>-|-|TRBV10-3|TRBJ2-1
TGTGCCATCAGCACTAACTACAATGAGCAGTTCTTC
CAISTNYNEQFF
>TRBD1|-|TRBV29-1|TRBJ1-2
TGCAGCGTTGATCGGACAGGGTCTCGGCGCTACACCTTC
CSVDRTGSRRYTF
>TRBD2|-|TRBV7-9|TRBJ2-5
TGTGCCAGCAGCTTTAACAGGGGAGGACTAGCGGGATTCTTAGGGGAGACCCAGTACTTC
CASSFNRGGLAGFLGETQYF
>TRBD1|few|TRBV14|TRBJ2-7
TGTGCCAGCAGCCAACGAGGGACAGCACTATCCTACGAGCAGTACTTC
CASSQRGTALSYEQYF
>TRBD1|-|TRBV7-3|TRBJ1-2
TGTGCCAGCAGCTCCCAGCGGGGGACAGGCGGCTACACCTTC
CASSSQRGTGGYTF
>TRBD1|-|TRBV7-1|TRBJ2-5
TGTGCCAGCAGCTCCCTAGGGGGCGGGACAGGGGAGGAAGAGGCCCAGTACTTC
CASSSLGGGTGEEEAQYF
>TRBD1|-|TRBV20-1|TRBJ1-2
TGCAGTGCTAGAGATCTTACGGGACAGGTTCGGTTTCGCTACACCTTC
CSARDLTGQVRFRYTF
>TRBD1|many|TRBV14|TRBJ2-6
TGTGCCAGCAGCCCACAGGGGGTCTCTGGGGCCAACGTCCTGACTTTC
CASSPQGVSGANVLTF
>-|-|TRBV7-2|TRBJ1-3
TGTGCCAGCAGCTTATCGGGGGCAGCTGGAAACACCATATATTTT
CASSLSGAAGNTIYF
>TRBD1|-|TRBV4-2|TRBJ1-2
TGTGCCAGCAGTTCGGGACAGGGGTTGGATGGCTACACCTTC
CASSSGQGLDGYTF
>-|-|TRBV7-2|TRBJ1-1
TGTGCCAGCAGCTTAGCGACAACGACTACTGAAGCTTTCTTT
CASSLATTTTEAFF
>-|many|TRBV6-1|TRBJ2-5
TGTGCCAGCAACAGAGGGTGGGGACAAGAGACCCAGTACTTC
CASNRGWGQETQYF
>TRBD1|-|TRBV29-1|TRBJ2-6
TGCAGCGTTCCCCTGGACAGGCACTTTCGGGCCAACGTCCTGACTTTC
CSVPLDRHFRANVLTF
>TRBD2|-|TRBV7-6|TRBJ2-6
TGTGCCAGCAGCTTAACTAGCGGGAGGTTTACTGGGGCCAACGTCCTGACTTTC
CASSLTSGRFTGANVLTF
>-|-|TRBV6-1|TRBJ1-4
TGTGCCAGCGGTTTGTACGGCAGGCAGGATAATGAAAAACTGTTTTTT
CASGLYGRQDNEKLFF
>TRBD1|-|TRBV11-2|TRBJ2-3
TGTGCCAGCAGCTCCCGGACAGGGGAGGATACGCAGTATTTT
CASSSRTGEDTQYF
>TRBD1|-|TRBV11-3|TRBJ2-1
TGTGCCAGCAGCTTCCCGACAGGGAATGAGCAGTTCTTC
CASSFPTGNEQFF
>TRBD1|many|TRBV19|TRBJ2-5
TGTGCCAGTAGTGATCCGGGACAGGGGAAAGAGACCCAGTACTTC
CASSDPGQGKETQYF
>TRBD2|few|TRBV12-3/TRBV12-4|TRBJ2-7
TGTGCCAGCAGTTATACCGGGACTAGCCGGTACGAGCAGTACTTC
CASSYTGTSRYEQYF
>-|-|TRBV15|TRBJ2-1
TGTGCCACCAGCAGAGGCAGGGCCTACAATGAGCAGTTCTTC
CATSRGRAYNEQFF
>-|few|TRBV6-5|TRBJ2-2
TGTGCCAGCAGTTACCTGGGACAAAACACCGGGGAGCTGTTTTTT
CASSYLGQNTGELFF
>-|-|TRBV24-1|TRBJ1-3
TGTGCCACCAGTTTAAAACCGTACATCCAACCATGGGGAAACACCATATATTTT
CATSLKPYIQPWGNTIYF
>-|few|TRBV5-6|TRBJ2-1
TGTGCCAGCAGCTTGGTGCTGGGCTACAATGAGCAGTTCTTC
CASSLVLGYNEQFF
>-|-|TRBV2|TRBJ1-6
TGTGCCAGCAGAGCAATGCCATACCCCAATCCACCCCTCCACTTT
CASRAMPYPNPPLHF
>-|-|TRBV7-9|TRBJ1-2
TGTGCCAGCAGCCCCCTCGGGGTGGAGGGCTACACCTTC
CASSPLGVEGYTF
>-|-|TRBV5-1|TRBJ1-6
TGCGCCAGCAGCTTGGCCCCGACGTTC
CASSLAPTF
>-|-|TRBV6-1|TRBJ1-4
TGTGCCAGCAGTTACGGGTTAGGTACGGCGGGAAAACTGTTTTTT
CASSYGLGTAGKLFF
>-|-|TRBV20-1|TRBJ2-5
TGCAGTGCTAGAAAGGGGGCCCAGTACTTC
CSARKGAQYF
>-|-|TRBV20-1|TRBJ1-1
TGCAGTGCTAGAGATACGAGGGACGAACTCGAAGCTTTCTTT
CSARDTRDELEAFF
>TRBD2|-|TRBV2|TRBJ2-2
TGTGCCAGCAGTGACCGGGAGGGGATCGGGGAGCTGTTTTTT
CASSDREGIGELFF
>TRBD1|many|TRBV3-1|TRBJ1-2
TGTGCCAGCAGCTACCGACAGGGGGATGGCTACACCTTC
CASSYRQGDGYTF
>TRBD1|-|TRBV5-1|TRBJ2-4
TGCGCCAGTGAATTGGGACAGGGGAACATTCAGTACTTC
CASELGQGNIQYF
>TRBD1|-|TRBV29-1|TRBJ1-2
TGCAGCGGCCCCGGGACAGGGAATGGCTACACCTTC
CSGPGTGNGYTF
>TRBD2|many|TRBV29-1|TRBJ2-3
TGCAGCGTTCATCGACTGGGACTAGCGGGGCCCACAGATACGCAGTATTTT
CSVHRLGLAGPTDTQYF
>-|many|TRBV12-3/TRBV12-4|TRBJ1-5
TGTGCCAGCGCCACTCAGCATAGCAATCAGCCCCAGCATTTT
CASATQHSNQPQHF
>-|few|TRBV7-8|TRBJ2-3
TGTGCCAGCAGCTTAGTCGCCCGCACAGATACGCAGTATTTT
CASSLVARTDTQYF
>-|-|TRBV15|TRBJ1-5
TGTGCCACCAGCAGTGAAGGCCCGGCCGGCAATCAGCCCCAGCATTTT
CATSSEGPAGNQPQHF
>TRBD1|many|TRBV20-1|TRBJ1-6
TGCAGTGCTAAATTATGGGACAGCGAAAGCTCCTATAATTCACCCCTCCACTTT
CSAKLWDSESSYNSPLHF
>-|-|TRBV29-1|TRBJ2-6
TGCAGCGTTGAGGTATCGACGGGCTCTGGGGCCAACGTCCTGACTTTC
CSVEVSTGSGANVLTF